This TCR beta chain was recovered during a study of beta chain features in type 1 diabetes. Overall study results and limits: The similarity of naive, central memory and Treg TCRB repertoires appeared greater among patients than among healthy donors. When VDJ junctions were examined, type 1 diabetes patients showed fewer insertions and more deletions. Cells with high TCR expression could be over-represented by cDNA sequencing.

Expressed TCRB transcripts were sequenced after all isolated RNA was converted to cDNA. Only in-frame clones appear in the TCRdb table, and some are missing; sequencing was by immunoSEQ multiplex PCR. The sample gives about 900,000 clones, roughly 17% of which show up once; around 0.02% is in the top ten. CD45RO/CCR7/CD25/CD127/CD95/CD27 sorting isolated CD4+ naive, central memory, regulatory and stem cell-like memory cells. Comments on this clone: Its antigen remains unknown.

The source material was naive CD4+ T cells from blood. This TCR was recovered from a woman aged 18-29 years in good health.

The CDR3 here is CASSGSANTQYF. CDR3 coding DNA: TGTGCCAGCAGTGGCAGCGCAAATACGCAGTATTTT. The chain is built from TRBV28 and TRBJ2-3; no reliable D call. This CDR3 is built from 12 residues. Trimming removed 5 bases at V and 7 bases at J, with 10 bases between. CDR1 and CDR2 from the germline V gene are MDHEN and SYDVKM.